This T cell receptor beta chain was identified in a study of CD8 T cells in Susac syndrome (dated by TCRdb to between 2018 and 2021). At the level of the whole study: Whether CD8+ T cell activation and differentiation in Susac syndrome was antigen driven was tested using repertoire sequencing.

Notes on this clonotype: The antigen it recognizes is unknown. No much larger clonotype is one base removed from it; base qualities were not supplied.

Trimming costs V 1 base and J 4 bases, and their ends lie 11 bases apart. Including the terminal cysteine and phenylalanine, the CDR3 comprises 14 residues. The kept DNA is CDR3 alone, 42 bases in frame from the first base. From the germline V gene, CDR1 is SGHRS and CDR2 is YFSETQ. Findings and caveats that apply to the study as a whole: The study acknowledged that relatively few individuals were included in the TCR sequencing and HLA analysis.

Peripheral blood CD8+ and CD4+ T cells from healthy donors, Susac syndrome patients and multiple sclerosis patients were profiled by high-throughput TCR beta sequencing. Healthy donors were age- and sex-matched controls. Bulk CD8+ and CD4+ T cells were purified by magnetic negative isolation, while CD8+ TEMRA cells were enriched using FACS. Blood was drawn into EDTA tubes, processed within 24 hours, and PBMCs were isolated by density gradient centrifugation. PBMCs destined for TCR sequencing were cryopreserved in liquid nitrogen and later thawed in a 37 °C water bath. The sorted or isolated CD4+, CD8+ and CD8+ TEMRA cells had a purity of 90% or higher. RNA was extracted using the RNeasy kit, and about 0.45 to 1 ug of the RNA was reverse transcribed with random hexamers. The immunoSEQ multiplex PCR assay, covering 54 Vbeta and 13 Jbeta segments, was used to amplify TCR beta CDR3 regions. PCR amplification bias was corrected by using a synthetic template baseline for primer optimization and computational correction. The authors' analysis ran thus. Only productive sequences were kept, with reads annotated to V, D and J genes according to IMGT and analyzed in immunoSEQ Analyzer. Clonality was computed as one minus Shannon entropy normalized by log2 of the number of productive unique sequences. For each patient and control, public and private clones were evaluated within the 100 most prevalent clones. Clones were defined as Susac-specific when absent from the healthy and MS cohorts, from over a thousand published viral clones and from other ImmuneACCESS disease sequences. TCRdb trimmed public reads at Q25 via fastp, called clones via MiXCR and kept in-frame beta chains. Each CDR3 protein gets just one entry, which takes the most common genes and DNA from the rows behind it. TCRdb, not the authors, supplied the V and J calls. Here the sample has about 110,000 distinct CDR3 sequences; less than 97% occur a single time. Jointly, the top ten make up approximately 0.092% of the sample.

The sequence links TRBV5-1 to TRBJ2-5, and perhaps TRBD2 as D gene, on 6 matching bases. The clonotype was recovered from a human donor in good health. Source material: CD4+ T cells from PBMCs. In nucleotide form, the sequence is TGCGCCAGCAGCTTGCCCGGACTACCAGAGACCCAGTACTTC. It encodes CASSLPGLPETQYF.